The clone carrying this TCR beta chain was detected ten times or more. Its antigen is not identified. The germline gives CDR1 SGHRS, CDR2 YFSETQ. The CDR3 consists of 16 residues. V was trimmed by 4 bases and J by 4 bases, leaving 20 bases between them. MiXCR, run by TCRdb on the 5' RACE reads, gives a single entry per CDR3 protein. The profile covers 50,000 to 70,000 distinct CDR3 sequences, with 6.2% appearing a single time and roughly 4.8% taken by the ten largest. These data belong to a study of CD8 T cells in ankylosing spondylitis. Study findings and constraints: Several highly homologous variants made up a TCR beta motif, and this motif appeared characteristic of ankylosing spondylitis blood.

Source material: synovial fluid, either unsorted or a sorted T cell fraction (not recorded which). The sequence was collected from a male donor with ankylosing spondylitis. The rearrangement joins TRBV5-1 to TRBJ2-5, with D maybe TRBD2 (5 bases). This CDR3 is CASSMVGVSVAETQYF. The CDR3 nucleotides read TGCGCCAGCAGCATGGTCGGGGTTTCTGTAGCAGAGACCCAGTACTTC.